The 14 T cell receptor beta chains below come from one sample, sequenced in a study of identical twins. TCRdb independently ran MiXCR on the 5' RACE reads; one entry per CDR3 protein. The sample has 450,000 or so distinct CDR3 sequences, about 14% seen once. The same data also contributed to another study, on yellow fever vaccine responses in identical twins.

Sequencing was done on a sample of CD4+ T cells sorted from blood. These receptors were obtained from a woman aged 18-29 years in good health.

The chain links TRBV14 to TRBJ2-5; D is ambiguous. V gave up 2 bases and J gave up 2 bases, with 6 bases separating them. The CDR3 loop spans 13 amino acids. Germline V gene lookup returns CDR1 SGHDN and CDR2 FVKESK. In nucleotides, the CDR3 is TGTGCCAGCAGCCAATTTAGACAAGAGACCCAGTACTTC. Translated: CASSQFRQETQYF.

The DNA for the CDR3 is TGTGCCAGCAGCAAACTGAGCTCTGGGGCCAACGTCCTGACTTTC. Encoded protein: CASSKLSSGANVLTF. The V call is TRBV25-1, the J call TRBJ2-6, with D hard to call. This CDR3 contains 15 residues. Trimming shortened V by 6 bases and J by 0 bases, and 9 bases separated the two germline ends. CDR1 is MGHDK and CDR2 is SYGVNS in the germline V gene.

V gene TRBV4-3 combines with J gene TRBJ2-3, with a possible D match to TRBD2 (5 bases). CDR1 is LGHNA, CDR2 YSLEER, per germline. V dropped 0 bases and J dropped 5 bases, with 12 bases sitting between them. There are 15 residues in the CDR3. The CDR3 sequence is CASSQDVVGRDTQYF. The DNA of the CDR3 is TGCGCCAGCAGCCAAGATGTGGTAGGGAGAGATACGCAGTATTTT.

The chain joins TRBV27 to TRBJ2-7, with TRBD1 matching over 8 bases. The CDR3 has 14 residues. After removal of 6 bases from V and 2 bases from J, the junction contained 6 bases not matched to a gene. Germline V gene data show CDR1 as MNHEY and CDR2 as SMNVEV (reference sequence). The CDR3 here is CASRTTGAPYEQYF. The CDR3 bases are TGTGCCAGCAGAACGACAGGGGCGCCCTACGAGCAGTACTTC.

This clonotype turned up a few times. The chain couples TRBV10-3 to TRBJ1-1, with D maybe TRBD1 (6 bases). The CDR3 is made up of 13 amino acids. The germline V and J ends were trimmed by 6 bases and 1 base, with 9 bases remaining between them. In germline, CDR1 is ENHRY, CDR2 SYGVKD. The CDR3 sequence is CAISLGQNTEAFF. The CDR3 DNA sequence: TGTGCCATCAGCCTGGGACAGAACACTGAAGCTTTCTTT.

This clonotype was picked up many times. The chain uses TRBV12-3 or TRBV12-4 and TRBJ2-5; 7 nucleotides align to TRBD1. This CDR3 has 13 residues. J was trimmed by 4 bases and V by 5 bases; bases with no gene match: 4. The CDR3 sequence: CASSVGTAETQYF. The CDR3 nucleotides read TGTGCCAGCAGTGTTGGGACAGCAGAGACCCAGTACTTC.

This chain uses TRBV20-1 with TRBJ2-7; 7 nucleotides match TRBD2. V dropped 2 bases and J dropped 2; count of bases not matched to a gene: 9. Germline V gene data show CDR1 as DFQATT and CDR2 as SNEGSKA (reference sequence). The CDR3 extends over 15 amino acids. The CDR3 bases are TGCAGTGCTAGAAAGCCGAAAGCGGGGCCCTACGAGCAGTACTTC. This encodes CSARKPKAGPYEQYF.

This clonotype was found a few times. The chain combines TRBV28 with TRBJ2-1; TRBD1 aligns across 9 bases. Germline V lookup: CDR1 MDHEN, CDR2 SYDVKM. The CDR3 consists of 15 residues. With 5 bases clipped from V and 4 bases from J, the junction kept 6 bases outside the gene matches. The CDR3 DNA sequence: TGTGCCAGCAGTCCCTCCGGGACAGGGTACAATGAGCAGTTCTTC. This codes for CASSPSGTGYNEQFF.

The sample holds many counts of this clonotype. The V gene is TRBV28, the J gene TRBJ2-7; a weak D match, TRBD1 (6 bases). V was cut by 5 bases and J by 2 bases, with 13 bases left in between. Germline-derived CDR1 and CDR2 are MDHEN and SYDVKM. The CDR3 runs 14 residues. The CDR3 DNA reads TGTGCCAGCAGTAGGCAGGGGACCGCCTACGAGCAGTACTTC. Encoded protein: CASSRQGTAYEQYF.

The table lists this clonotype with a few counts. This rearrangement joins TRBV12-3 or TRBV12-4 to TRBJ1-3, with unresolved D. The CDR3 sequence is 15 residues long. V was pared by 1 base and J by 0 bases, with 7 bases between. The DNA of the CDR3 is TGTGCCAGCAGTTTAGGGTGGACCTCTGGAAACACCATATATTTT. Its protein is CASSLGWTSGNTIYF.

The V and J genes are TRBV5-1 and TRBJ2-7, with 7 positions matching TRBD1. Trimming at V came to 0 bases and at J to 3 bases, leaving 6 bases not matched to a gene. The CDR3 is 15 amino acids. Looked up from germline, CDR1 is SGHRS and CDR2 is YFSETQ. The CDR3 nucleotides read TGCGCCAGCAGCTTGGACCCGGGACAGATCTACGAGCAGTACTTC. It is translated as CASSLDPGQIYEQYF.

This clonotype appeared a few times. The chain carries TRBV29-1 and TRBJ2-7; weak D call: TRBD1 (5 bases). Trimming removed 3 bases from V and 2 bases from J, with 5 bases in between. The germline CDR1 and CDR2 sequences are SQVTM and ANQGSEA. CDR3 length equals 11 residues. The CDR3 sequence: CSVETAYEQYF. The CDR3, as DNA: TGCAGCGTTGAGACAGCCTACGAGCAGTACTTC.

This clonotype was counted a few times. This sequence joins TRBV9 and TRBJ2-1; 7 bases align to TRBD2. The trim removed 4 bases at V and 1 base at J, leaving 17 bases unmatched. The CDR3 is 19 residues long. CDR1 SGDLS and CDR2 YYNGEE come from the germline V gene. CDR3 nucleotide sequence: TGTGCCAGCAGCCTCTATGGTGTTGGTGGGGGGGTTTCCTACAATGAGCAGTTCTTC. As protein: CASSLYGVGGGVSYNEQFF.

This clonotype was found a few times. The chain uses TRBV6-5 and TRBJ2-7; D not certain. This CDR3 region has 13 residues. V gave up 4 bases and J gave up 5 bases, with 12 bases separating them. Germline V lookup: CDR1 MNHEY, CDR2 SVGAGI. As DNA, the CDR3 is TGTGCCAGCAGTTTGGCCCTCGGGCACGAGCAGTACTTC. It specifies CASSLALGHEQYF.